This T cell receptor (beta chain) was identified during a study of neurological immune-mediated disorders. Study-wide results and caveats: Repertoires from 18 of 34 multiple sclerosis patients grouped phylogenetically into a related-CDR3 cluster, suggesting a possible signature.

In TCRdb, the 5' RACE reads were re-called with MiXCR into one record per CDR3 protein. The sample yields tens of thousands of distinct CDR3 sequences, 2% to 3% seen once. In this sample, this clonotype turned up many times. Its antigen is not identified. The specimen sequenced was PBMCs. The clonotype comes from a woman aged 25 to 39 with multiple sclerosis.

For the CDR3, the DNA is TGTGCCAGCAGCTTGGGGGACAGCTCGGATCCCTACGCAGATACGCAGTATTTT. The encoded protein is CASSLGDSSDPYADTQYF. The chain joins TRBV11-2 to TRBJ2-3; the match to TRBD1 covers 7 bases. This CDR3 region has 18 residues. Germline CDR1 reads SGHAT; CDR2 reads FQNNGV. V lost 3 bases, J lost 4 bases, and 16 bases stayed unmatched.